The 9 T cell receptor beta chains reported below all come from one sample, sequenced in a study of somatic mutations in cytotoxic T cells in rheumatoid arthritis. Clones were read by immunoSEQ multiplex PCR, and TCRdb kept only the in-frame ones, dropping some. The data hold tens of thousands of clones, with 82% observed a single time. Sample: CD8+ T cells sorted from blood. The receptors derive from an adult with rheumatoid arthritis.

CDR3 residues: CSVPGTASYEQYF. The CDR3 DNA is TGCAGCGTCCCCGGGACAGCTTCCTACGAGCAGTACTTC. The chain links TRBV29-1 to TRBJ2-7, with 7 bases aligning to TRBD1. The J segment lost 1 base and the V segment lost 6 bases, leaving 6 bases of the junction unmatched. The germline V gene has CDR1 SQVTM and CDR2 ANQGSEA. The CDR3 runs to 13 residues.

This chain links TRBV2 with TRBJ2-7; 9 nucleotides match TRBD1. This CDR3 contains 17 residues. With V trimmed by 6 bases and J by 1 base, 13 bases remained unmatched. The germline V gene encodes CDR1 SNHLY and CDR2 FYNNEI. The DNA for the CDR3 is TGTGCCAGCAGCGATCGGGAATGGACAGGGGTGTCCTACGAGCAGTACTTC. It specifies CASSDREWTGVSYEQYF.

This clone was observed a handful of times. DNA of the CDR3: TGTGCCAGCAGTTCCGGCAGGGAAGCTTTCTTT. Its protein product is CASSSGREAFF. This chain joins TRBV6-5 and TRBJ1-1; D is undetermined. The CDR3 is 11 residues long. V lost 4 bases and J 8 bases, leaving 8 bases between the germline ends. Germline loops: CDR1 MNHEY, CDR2 SVGAGI.

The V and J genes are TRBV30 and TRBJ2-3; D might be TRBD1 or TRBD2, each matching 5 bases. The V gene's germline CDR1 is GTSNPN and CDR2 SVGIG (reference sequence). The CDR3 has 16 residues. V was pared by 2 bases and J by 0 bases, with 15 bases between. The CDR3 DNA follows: TGTGCCTGGAGTCCATGGGACGGCCCTAGCACAGATACGCAGTATTTT. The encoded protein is CAWSPWDGPSTDTQYF. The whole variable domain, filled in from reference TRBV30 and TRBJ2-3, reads SQTIHQWPATLVQPVGSPLSLECTVEGTSNPNLYWYRQAAGRGLQLLFYSVGIGQISSEVPQNLSASRPQDRQFILSSKKLLLSDSGFYLCAWSPWDGPSTDTQYFGPGTRLTVL.

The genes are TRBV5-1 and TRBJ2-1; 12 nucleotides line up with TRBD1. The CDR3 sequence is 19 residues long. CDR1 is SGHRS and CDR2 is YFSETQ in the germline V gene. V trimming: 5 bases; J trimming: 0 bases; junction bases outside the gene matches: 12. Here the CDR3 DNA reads TGCGCCAGCAGGCCGGGACAGGGGGCCATCTCCAGCTCCTACAATGAGCAGTTCTTC. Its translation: CASRPGQGAISSSYNEQFF. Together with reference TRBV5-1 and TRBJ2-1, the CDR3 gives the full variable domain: KAGVTQTPRYLIKTRGQQVTLSCSPISGHRSVSWYQQTPGQGLQFLFEYFSETQRNKGNFPGRFSGRQFSNSRSEMNVSTLELGDSALYLCASRPGQGAISSSYNEQFFGPGTRLTVL.

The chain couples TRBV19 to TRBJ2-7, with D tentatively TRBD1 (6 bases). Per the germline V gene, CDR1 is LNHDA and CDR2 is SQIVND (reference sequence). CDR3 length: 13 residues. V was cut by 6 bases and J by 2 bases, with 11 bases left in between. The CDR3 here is CASRPRGPYEQYF. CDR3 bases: TGTGCCAGTAGACCCAGGGGACCCTACGAGCAGTACTTC. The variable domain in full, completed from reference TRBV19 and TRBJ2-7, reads DGGITQSPKYLFRKEGQNVTLSCEQNLNHDAMYWYRQDPGQGLRLIYYSQIVNDFQKGDIAEGYSVSREKKESFPLTVTSAQKNPTAFYLCASRPRGPYEQYFGPGTRLTVT.

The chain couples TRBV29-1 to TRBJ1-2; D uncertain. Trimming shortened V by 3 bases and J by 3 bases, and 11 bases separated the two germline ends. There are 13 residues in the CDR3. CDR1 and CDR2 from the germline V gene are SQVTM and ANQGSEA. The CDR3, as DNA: TGCAGCGTTGAGGGTAGTGATCACTATGGCTACACCTTC. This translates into CSVEGSDHYGYTF.

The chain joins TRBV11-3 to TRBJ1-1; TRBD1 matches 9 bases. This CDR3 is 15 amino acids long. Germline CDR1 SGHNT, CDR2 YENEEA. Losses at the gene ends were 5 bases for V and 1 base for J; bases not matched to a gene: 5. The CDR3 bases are TGTGCCAGCAGCCCGCCGACAGGGGGGAACACTGAAGCTTTCTTT. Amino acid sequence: CASSPPTGGNTEAFF.

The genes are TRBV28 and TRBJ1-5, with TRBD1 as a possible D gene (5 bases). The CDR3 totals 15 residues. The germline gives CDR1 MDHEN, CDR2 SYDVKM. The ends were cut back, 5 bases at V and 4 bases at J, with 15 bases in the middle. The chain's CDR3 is CASSPQRGGNQPQHF. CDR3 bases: TGTGCCAGCAGTCCCCAGAGGGGCGGTAATCAGCCCCAGCATTTT.